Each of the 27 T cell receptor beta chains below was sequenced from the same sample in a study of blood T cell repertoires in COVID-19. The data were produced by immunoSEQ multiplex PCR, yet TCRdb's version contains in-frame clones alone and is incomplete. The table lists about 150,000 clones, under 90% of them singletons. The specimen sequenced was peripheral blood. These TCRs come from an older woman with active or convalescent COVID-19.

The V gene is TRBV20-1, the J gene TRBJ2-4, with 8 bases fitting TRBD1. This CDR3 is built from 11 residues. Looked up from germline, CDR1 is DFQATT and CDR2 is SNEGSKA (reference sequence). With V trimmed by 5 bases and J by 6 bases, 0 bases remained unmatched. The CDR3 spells CSADRGNIQYF. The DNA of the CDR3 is TGCAGTGCTGACAGGGGAAACATTCAGTACTTC.

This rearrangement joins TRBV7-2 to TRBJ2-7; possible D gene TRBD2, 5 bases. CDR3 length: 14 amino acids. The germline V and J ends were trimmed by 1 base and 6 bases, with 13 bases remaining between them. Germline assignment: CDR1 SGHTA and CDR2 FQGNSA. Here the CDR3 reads CASSLGTGKGEQYF. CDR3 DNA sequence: TGTGCCAGCAGCTTAGGGACCGGGAAAGGCGAGCAGTACTTC.

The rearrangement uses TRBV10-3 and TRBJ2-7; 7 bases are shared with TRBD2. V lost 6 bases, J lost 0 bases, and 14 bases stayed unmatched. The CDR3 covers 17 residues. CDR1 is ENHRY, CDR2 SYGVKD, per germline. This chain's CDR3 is CAIRGTPGREPSYEQYF. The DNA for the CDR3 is TGTGCCATCAGGGGGACCCCCGGGCGGGAGCCCTCCTACGAGCAGTACTTC.

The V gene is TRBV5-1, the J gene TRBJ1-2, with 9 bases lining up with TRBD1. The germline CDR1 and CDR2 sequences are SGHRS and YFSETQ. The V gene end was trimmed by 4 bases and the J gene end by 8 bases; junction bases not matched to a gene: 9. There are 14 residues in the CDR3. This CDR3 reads CASSTETGGKGYTF. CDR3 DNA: TGCGCCAGCAGCACGGAGACAGGGGGGAAAGGCTACACCTTC.

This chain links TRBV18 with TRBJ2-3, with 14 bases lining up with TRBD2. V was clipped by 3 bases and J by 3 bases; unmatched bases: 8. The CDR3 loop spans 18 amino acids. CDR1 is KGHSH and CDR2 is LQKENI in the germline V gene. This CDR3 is CASSPLRTSGGITDTQYF. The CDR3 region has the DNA TGTGCCAGCTCACCCCTGAGGACTAGCGGGGGGATTACAGATACGCAGTATTTT.

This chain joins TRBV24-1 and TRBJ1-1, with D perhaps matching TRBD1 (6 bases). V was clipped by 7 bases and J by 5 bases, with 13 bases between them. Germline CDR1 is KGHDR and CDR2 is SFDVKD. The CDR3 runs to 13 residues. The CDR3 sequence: CATSRGQGTEAFF. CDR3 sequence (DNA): TGTGCCACCAGCAGGGGCCAAGGGACTGAAGCTTTCTTT.

CDR3 nucleotide sequence: TGTGCCAGCAGCAAAGGTTTTGAGGGGACAAGCAATCAGCCCCAGCATTTT. Translated: CASSKGFEGTSNQPQHF. The V and J genes are TRBV21-1 and TRBJ1-5; TRBD1, the D gene given by the table, was not confirmed from the DNA. TRBV21-1 corresponds to a pseudogene. The CDR3 loop spans 17 amino acids.

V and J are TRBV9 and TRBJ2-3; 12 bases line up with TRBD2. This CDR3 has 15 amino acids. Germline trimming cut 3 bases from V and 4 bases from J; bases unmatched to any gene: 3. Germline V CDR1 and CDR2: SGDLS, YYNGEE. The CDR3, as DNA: TGTGCCAGCAGCGCGACTAGCGGGAGTGCAGATACGCAGTATTTT. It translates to CASSATSGSADTQYF. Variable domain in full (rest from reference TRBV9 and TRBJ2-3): DSGVTQTPKHLITATGQRVTLRCSPRSGDLSVYWYQQSLDQGLQFLIQYYNGEERAKGNILERFSAQQFPDLHSELNLSSLELGDSALYFCASSATSGSADTQYFGPGTRLTVL.

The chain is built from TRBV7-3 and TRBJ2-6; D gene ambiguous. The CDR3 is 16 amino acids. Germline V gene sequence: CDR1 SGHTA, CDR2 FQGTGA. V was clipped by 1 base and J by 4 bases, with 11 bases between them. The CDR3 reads CASSLNGPYGANVLTF. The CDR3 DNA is TGTGCCAGCAGCTTAAATGGGCCGTACGGGGCCAACGTCCTGACTTTC.

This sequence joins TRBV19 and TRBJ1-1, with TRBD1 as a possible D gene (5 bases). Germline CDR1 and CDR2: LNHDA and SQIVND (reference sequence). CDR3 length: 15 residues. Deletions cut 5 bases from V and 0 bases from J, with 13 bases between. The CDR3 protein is CASSVQVTMNTEAFF. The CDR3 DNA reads TGTGCCAGTAGTGTACAGGTTACCATGAACACTGAAGCTTTCTTT. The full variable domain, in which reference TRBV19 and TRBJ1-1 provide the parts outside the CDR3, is DGGITQSPKYLFRKEGQNVTLSCEQNLNHDAMYWYRQDPGQGLRLIYYSQIVNDFQKGDIAEGYSVSREKKESFPLTVTSAQKNPTAFYLCASSVQVTMNTEAFFGQGTRLTVV.

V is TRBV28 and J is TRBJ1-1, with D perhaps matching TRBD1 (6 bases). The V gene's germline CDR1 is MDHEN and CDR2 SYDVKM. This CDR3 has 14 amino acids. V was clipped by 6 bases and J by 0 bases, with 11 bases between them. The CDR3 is CASSQGGMNTEAFF. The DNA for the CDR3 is TGTGCCAGCAGCCAAGGGGGAATGAACACTGAAGCTTTCTTT.

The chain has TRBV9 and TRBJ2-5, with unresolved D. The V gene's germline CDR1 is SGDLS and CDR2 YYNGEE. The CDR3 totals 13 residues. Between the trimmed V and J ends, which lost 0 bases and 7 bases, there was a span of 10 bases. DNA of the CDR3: TGTGCCAGCAGCGTAGCTGAGGATGGGACCCAGTACTTC. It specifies CASSVAEDGTQYF.

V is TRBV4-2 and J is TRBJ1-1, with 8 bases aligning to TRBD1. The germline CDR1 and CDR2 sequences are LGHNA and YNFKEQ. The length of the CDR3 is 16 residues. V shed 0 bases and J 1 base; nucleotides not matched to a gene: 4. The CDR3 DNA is TGTGCCAGCAGCCAAGAGGTCGGGACAGGGAACACTGAAGCTTTCTTT. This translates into CASSQEVGTGNTEAFF.

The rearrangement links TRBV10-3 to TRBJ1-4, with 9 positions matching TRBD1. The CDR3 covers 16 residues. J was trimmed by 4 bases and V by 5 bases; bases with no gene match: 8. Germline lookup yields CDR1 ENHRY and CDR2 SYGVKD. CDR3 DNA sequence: TGTGCCATCAGTTCCGGGACAGGGCTGTTTAATGAAAAACTGTTTTTT. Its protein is CAISSGTGLFNEKLFF.

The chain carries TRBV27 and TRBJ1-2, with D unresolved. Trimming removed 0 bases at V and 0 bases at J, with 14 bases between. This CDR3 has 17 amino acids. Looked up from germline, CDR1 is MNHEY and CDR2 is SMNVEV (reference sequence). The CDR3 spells CASSLSGRMSSNYGYTF. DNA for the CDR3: TGTGCCAGCAGTTTATCGGGGAGAATGTCGTCTAACTATGGCTACACCTTC.

CDR3 protein: CASSISQGFYEQYF. The CDR3, as DNA: TGTGCCAGTAGTATTTCTCAGGGATTCTACGAGCAGTACTTC. The J gene is TRBJ2-7, the V gene TRBV19; a possible D gene is TRBD1 (5 bases). The CDR3 covers 14 residues. CDR1 LNHDA and CDR2 SQIVND come from the germline V gene (reference sequence). V was shortened by 3 bases and J by 3 bases, with 12 bases between the two germline ends.

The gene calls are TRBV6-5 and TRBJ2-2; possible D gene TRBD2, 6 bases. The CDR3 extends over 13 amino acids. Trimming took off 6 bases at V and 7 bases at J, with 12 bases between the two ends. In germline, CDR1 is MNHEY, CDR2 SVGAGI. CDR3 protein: CASRRRDIGELFF. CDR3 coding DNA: TGTGCCAGCAGGCGGAGGGATATCGGGGAGCTGTTTTTT.

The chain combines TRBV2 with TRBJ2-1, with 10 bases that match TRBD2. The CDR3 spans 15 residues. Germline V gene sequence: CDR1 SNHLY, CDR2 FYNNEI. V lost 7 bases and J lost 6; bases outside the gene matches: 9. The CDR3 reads CASTASGSLGNEQFF. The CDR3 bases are TGTGCCAGCACGGCTAGCGGGAGCCTTGGCAATGAGCAGTTCTTC.

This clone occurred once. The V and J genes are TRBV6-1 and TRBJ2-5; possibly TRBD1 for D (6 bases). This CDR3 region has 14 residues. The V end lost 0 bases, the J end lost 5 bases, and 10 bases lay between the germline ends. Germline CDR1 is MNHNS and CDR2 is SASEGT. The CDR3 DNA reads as TGTGCCAGCAGTGAAGCGGGGGCATGGGAGACCCAGTACTTC. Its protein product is CASSEAGAWETQYF.

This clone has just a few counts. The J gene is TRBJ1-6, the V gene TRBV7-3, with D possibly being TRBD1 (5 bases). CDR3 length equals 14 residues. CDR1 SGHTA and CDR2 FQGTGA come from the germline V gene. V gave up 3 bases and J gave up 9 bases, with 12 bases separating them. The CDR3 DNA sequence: TGTGCCAGCAGCTTGCAGGGTTTGGGTTCACCCCTCCACTTT. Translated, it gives CASSLQGLGSPLHF.

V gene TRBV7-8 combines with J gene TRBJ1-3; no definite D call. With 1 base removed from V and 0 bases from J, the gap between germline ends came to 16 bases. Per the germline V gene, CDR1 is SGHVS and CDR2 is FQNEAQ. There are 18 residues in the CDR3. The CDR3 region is CASSLGGTSRFSGNTIYF. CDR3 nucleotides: TGTGCCAGCAGCTTAGGCGGAACCTCCCGATTCTCTGGAAACACCATATATTTT.

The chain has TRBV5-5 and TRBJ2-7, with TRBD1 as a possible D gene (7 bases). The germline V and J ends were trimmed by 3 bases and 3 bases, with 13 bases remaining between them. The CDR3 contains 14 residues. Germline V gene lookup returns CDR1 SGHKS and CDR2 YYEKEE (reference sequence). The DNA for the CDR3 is TGTGCCAGCAGCTCAATGCAGGGGGGCTACGAGCAGTACGTC. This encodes CASSSMQGGYEQYV.

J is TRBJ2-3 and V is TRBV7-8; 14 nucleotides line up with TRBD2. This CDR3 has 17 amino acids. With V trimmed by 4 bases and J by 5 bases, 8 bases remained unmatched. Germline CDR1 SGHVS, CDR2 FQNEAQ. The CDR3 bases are TGTGCCAGCAGCTCACGACTAGCGGGAGGGGAAGGAGATACGCAGTATTTT. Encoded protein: CASSSRLAGGEGDTQYF.

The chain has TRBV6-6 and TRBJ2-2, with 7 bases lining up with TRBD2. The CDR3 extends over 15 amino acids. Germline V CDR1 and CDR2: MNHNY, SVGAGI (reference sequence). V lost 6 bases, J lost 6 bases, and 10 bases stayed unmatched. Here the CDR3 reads CASSSGGRVAGELFF. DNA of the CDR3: TGTGCCAGCAGCTCCGGGGGGAGAGTGGCCGGGGAGCTGTTTTTT.

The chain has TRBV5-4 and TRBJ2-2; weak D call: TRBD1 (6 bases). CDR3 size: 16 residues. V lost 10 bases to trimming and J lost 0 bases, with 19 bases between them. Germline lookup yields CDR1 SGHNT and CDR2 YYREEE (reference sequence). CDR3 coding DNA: TGTGCCCAGGGAGATATGGGGGCCGCGAACACCGGGGAGCTGTTTTTT. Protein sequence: CAQGDMGAANTGELFF.

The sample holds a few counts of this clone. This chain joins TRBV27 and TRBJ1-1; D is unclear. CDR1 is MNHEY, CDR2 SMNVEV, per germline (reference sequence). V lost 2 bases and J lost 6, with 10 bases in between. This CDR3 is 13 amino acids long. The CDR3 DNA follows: TGTGCCAGCAGTTTAATTTGGCGGGCTGAAGCTTTCTTT. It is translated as CASSLIWRAEAFF.

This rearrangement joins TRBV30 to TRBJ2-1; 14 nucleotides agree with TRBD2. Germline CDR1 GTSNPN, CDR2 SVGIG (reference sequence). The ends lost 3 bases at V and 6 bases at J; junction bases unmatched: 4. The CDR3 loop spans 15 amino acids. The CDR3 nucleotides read TGTGCCTGGAGGATGGGGACTAGCGGGGGCAATGAGCAGTTCTTC. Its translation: CAWRMGTSGGNEQFF.